The present TCR beta chain was sequenced within a study of beta chain features in type 1 diabetes. Overall study context: Examined across all samples were 90 million to 130 million sorted cells. Whole-study findings and limits: In cDNA sequencing, cells with high TCR expression could be over-represented.

A note on this clone: Antigen: not known.

Researchers reported sorting CD4+ naive, central memory, regulatory and stem cell-like memory cells via CD45RO/CCR7/CD25/CD127/CD95/CD27. TCRB transcripts that were expressed got sequenced, as all of the isolated RNA had been reverse transcribed. Naive, central memory and regulatory T cell samples averaged roughly 3.8 million reads. Assay: immunoSEQ multiplex PCR; the TCRdb copy retains only in-frame clones and omits some. This sample has 860,000 or so clones, with roughly 15% found just once. The sample was naive CD4+ T cells from blood. The sequence derives from a woman aged 18-30 years in good health.

CDR3 bases: TGCAGCGTGATACCAGGGTTCGAGCAGTACTTC. This encodes CSVIPGFEQYF. The V gene is TRBV29-1, the J gene TRBJ2-5; TRBD1 is a possible D gene (5 bases). The J call is in doubt because the DNA end fits TRBJ2-7 better. CDR1 and CDR2 (germline): SQVTM, ANQGSEA. The CDR3 is 11 residues long.